The sequence of this T cell receptor beta chain was determined in a study of identical twins. TCRdb re-derived calls from the 5' RACE reads in MiXCR, one entry per CDR3 protein. Among 1.5 million to 2 million distinct CDR3 sequences listed, less than 40% were seen once. Concerning this clonotype itself: Its antigen is still unknown.

Germline assignment: CDR1 DFQATT and CDR2 SNEGSKA (reference sequence). The CDR3 has 12 amino acids. V dropped 6 bases and J dropped 10; count of bases not matched to a gene: 7. Notes on the study in general: In zero-insertion analyses, partial confounding could arise from invariant MAIT and iNKT cells.

The sequence derives from a newborn girl in good health. Sequenced material: cord blood. The genes are TRBV20-1 and TRBJ2-7; TRBD2 matches 12 bases. The CDR3, as DNA: TGCAGTGCCCCTAGCGGGGGGGCCTCCCAGTACTTC. Residues: CSAPSGGASQYF.